This TCR beta chain was observed in a study of CD8+CD57+ T cells in acquired aplastic anemia. Study details: Quantities of DNA derived from sorted CD4+ and CD8+ cells averaged around 3 ug.

Study outcomes and limitations: Patients did not significantly differ from controls in CD8+ Simpson's diversity. Common to patients and controls were twenty-nine CD8+ CDR3 sequences.

Researchers used genomic DNA as the template to profile TCR beta VDJ and CDR3. Via MiXCR, TCRdb re-called the reads, giving one row per CDR3 protein. The data contain fewer than 300,000 distinct CDR3 sequences, 82% of them singletons. Selection for sequencing was limited to patients who had shown CD8+CD57+ cell expansion by flow cytometry. In the case of this clonotype: Its antigen is not known. An end of the junction differs from the germline gene, which may be a read error.

The length of the CDR3 is 14 residues. The germline CDR1 and CDR2 sequences are SGDLS and YYNGEE. This clonotype was sampled from a human donor with aplastic anemia. The V and J genes are TRBV9 and TRBJ1-1; D is undetermined. Sequences were obtained from sorted CD4+, CD8+, or CD8+CD57+ T cells (not recorded which) from PBMCs. The CDR3 reads CASSEGSDTQDFVF. DNA of the CDR3: TGTGCCAGCAGCGAAGGGTCAGATACGCAGGATTTTGTCTTT.